The 14 T cell receptor beta chains in this list originate from one sample, sequenced in a study of cytomegalovirus exposure and HLA in healthy donors. PCR amplification relied on 60 Vbeta primers (plus 13 Jbeta primers). TCRdb's table, derived via immunoSEQ multiplex PCR, lists solely in-frame clones and lacks some. The sample holds some 220,000 clones, approximately 90% seen once. Material for sequencing was PBMCs. These receptors all stem from a woman aged 18-30 years in good health and CMV-seronegative.

The V and J genes are TRBV27 and TRBJ2-6; the match to TRBD2 covers 7 bases. Germline-derived CDR1 and CDR2 are MNHEY and SMNVEV (reference sequence). Trimming removed 5 bases from V and 2 bases from J; junction bases left unmatched: 6. The CDR3 totals 16 residues. CDR3 DNA sequence: TGTGCCAGCAGTCTTTCAGGGACTACTGGGGCCAACGTCCTGACTTTC. Its protein product is CASSLSGTTGANVLTF.

V usage is TRBV6-6 and J usage is TRBJ2-1; 11 bases line up with TRBD2. V was clipped by 0 bases and J by 9 bases; unmatched bases: 4. This CDR3 spans 15 amino acids. The germline CDR1 and CDR2 sequences are MNHNY and SVGAGI (reference sequence). The CDR3 DNA is TGTGCCAGCAGTTACTCGGCACTAGCGGGAGCTGAGCAGTTCTTC. Its translation is CASSYSALAGAEQFF.

This clone was seen more than once but under ten times. The chain recombines TRBV5-1 with TRBJ1-2, with D possibly TRBD1 on 6 matching bases. Trimming pared 5 bases from V and 4 bases from J, leaving 15 bases between. This CDR3 comprises 14 residues. Germline assignment: CDR1 SGHRS and CDR2 YFSETQ. The CDR3: CASRGRGLLYGYTF. CDR3 DNA: TGCGCCAGCAGGGGCAGGGGCCTTCTCTATGGCTACACCTTC.

This clone was seen a single time. The chain employs TRBV7-9 and TRBJ1-1; D is uncertain. V dropped 7 bases and J dropped 5 bases, with 14 bases sitting between them. Germline V gene lookup returns CDR1 SEHNR and CDR2 FQNEAQ (reference sequence). The CDR3 consists of 13 residues. CDR3 sequence (DNA): TGTGCCAGCAATGAGGAAGTCGGGACTGAAGCTTTCTTT. Protein sequence: CASNEEVGTEAFF.

The gene calls are TRBV4-2 and TRBJ2-5; TRBD2 agrees at 12 bases. The last part of the DNA fits TRBJ2-7 better; the J call may be wrong. This CDR3 comprises 15 residues. Germline values: CDR1 LGHNA, CDR2 YNFKEQ. This chain's CDR3 is CASSPTSGRFYEQYF. The CDR3 DNA is TGTGCCAGCAGCCCGACTAGCGGGAGATTCTACGAGCAGTACTTC.

V gene TRBV5-4 combines with J gene TRBJ2-1; 8 bases line up with TRBD2. Trimming took 0 bases from V and 6 from J; bases not matched to a gene: 11. CDR1 is SGHNT, CDR2 YYREEE, per germline (reference sequence). The length of the CDR3 is 17 residues. The CDR3 sequence: CASSLVLRRGGFNEQFF. Written as DNA, the CDR3 is TGTGCCAGCAGCTTGGTTTTGCGTCGGGGGGGCTTCAATGAGCAGTTCTTC.

This chain connects TRBV27 to TRBJ2-2; tentative D call: TRBD2 (5 bases). The CDR3 contains 15 residues. Germline V gene sequence: CDR1 MNHEY, CDR2 SMNVEV (reference sequence). V was shortened by 7 bases and J by 0 bases, with 12 bases between the two germline ends. The CDR3 loop is CASTADVSNTGELFF. CDR3 coding DNA: TGTGCCAGCACAGCGGACGTTTCGAACACCGGGGAGCTGTTTTTT.

The chain joins TRBV5-3 to TRBJ2-5; 8 positions agree with TRBD2. TRBV5-3 is recorded as an ORF, its role being uncertain. Trimming at V came to 4 bases and at J to 5 bases, leaving 16 bases not matched to a gene. This CDR3 region has 17 residues. The CDR3 DNA follows: TGTGCCAGAAGCCCGGTCCAAGGCGGGGGGTCGGGGGAGACCCAGTACTTC. It yields the protein CARSPVQGGGSGETQYF.

The J gene is TRBJ2-7, the V gene TRBV4-3, with D unresolved. The germline V gene encodes CDR1 LGHNA and CDR2 YSLEER. This CDR3 comprises 14 residues. Trimming shortened V by 0 bases and J by 0 bases, and 6 bases separated the two germline ends. CDR3 DNA sequence: TGCGCCAGCAGCCAAGAGGTCGGCTCCTACGAGCAGTACTTC. Its translation is CASSQEVGSYEQYF.

The J gene is TRBJ2-5, the V gene TRBV29-1; the D gene is possibly TRBD2 (6 bases). Germline V lookup: CDR1 SQVTM, CDR2 ANQGSEA. CDR3 length equals 13 residues. V lost 3 bases, J lost 2 bases, and 10 bases lay in between. The CDR3 sequence is CSVEMTRQETQYF. CDR3 sequence (DNA): TGCAGCGTTGAGATGACTAGGCAAGAGACCCAGTACTTC.

V is TRBV9 and J is TRBJ2-2; D possibly corresponds to TRBD2 (7 bases). Trimming took 4 bases from V and 6 from J, leaving 19 bases between them. CDR1 and CDR2 from the germline V gene are SGDLS and YYNGEE. CDR3 length equals 16 residues. This chain's CDR3 is CASSKMAGGPPGELFF. Written as DNA, the CDR3 is TGTGCCAGCAGCAAAATGGCCGGGGGGCCCCCCGGGGAGCTGTTTTTT.

The genes are TRBV5-4 and TRBJ2-1; 11 bases fit TRBD1. The CDR3 runs 16 residues. Losses at the gene ends were 4 bases for V and 3 bases for J; bases not matched to a gene: 6. CDR1 and CDR2 (germline): SGHNT, YYREEE (reference sequence). The CDR3 sequence: CASSRDRGVLYNEQFF. In DNA, the CDR3 is TGTGCCAGCAGCCGGGACAGGGGGGTTCTCTACAATGAGCAGTTCTTC.

CDR3 in DNA: TGTGCCATCAGTGAGGCTGGGGGCCTTTACGAAAAACTGTTTTTT. It specifies CAISEAGGLYEKLFF. This rearrangement joins TRBV10-3 to TRBJ1-4, with D possibly TRBD1 on 6 matching bases. This CDR3 has 15 residues. Germline lookup yields CDR1 ENHRY and CDR2 SYGVKD. Trimming removed 2 bases at V and 8 bases at J, with 15 bases between.

This clone was picked up a small number of times. CDR3 sequence: CASSLGRLAMNEQYF. The CDR3 region has the DNA TGTGCCAGCAGCTTAGGACGACTAGCGATGAACGAGCAGTACTTC. The chain joins TRBV13 to TRBJ2-7; TRBD2 aligns across 8 bases. The V gene's germline CDR1 is PRHDT and CDR2 FYEKMQ (reference sequence). Germline trimming cut 0 bases from V and 5 bases from J; bases unmatched to any gene: 6. The CDR3 runs 15 residues.